This TCR beta chain was identified during a study of early T cells in non-severe SARS-CoV-2 infection. Study-level findings and limits: VDJdb-based matching was biased toward anti-spike CD8 responses and missed private and CD4 specificities.

Unique molecular identifiers tagged individual cDNA molecules. TCRdb itself ran the 5' RACE reads through MiXCR, one entry per CDR3 protein. The sample lists some 96,000 distinct CDR3 sequences, about 15% occurring once. Per germline, CDR1 SEHNR and CDR2 FQNEAQ (reference sequence). With 1 base removed from V and 7 bases from J, the gap between germline ends came to 5 bases. This CDR3 is 13 amino acids long. A word on this clonotype: Its cognate antigen is unknown.

Material for sequencing was whole blood. The rearrangement uses TRBV7-9 and TRBJ1-6; unclear D gene. The sequence came from an adult who was a healthcare worker with PCR-confirmed SARS-CoV-2 infection or an uninfected control (not recorded which). In DNA form, the CDR3 reads TGTGCCAGCAGCTTAGGTGCCAATTCACCCCTCCACTTT. Protein: CASSLGANSPLHF.